The 27 T cell receptor beta chains in this list originate from one sample, sequenced in a study of shared clonotypes between healthy human individuals. Data came from immunoSEQ multiplex PCR; TCRdb stores just in-frame clones and leaves some out. This sample has approximately 2,000,000 clones; around 93% occur once, and the top ten carry about 1.7%. In the naive CD8 group, cells lacked CD45RO and were positively selected for CCR7, so terminally differentiated effector memory CD45RA+ cells were left out. Sequences were obtained from naive CD8+ T cells from PBMCs. The receptors come from a young man in good health. Some clones in this sample may be carry-over from other donors' samples.

The chain couples TRBV11-3 to TRBJ2-3, with D perhaps matching TRBD2 (5 bases). Trimming removed 0 bases at V and 6 bases at J, with 16 bases between. This CDR3 spans 16 amino acids. Germline CDR1 reads SGHNT; CDR2 reads YENEEA. The DNA for the CDR3 is TGTGCCAGCAGCTTAGATCGGGGTGGCTGGAGGGATACGCAGTATTTT. Protein: CASSLDRGGWRDTQYF. The full variable domain, completed using reference TRBV11-3 and TRBJ2-3, is EAGVVQSPRYKIIEKKQPVAFWCNPISGHNTLYWYLQNLGQGPELLIRYENEEAVDDSQLPKDRFSAERLKGVDSTLKIQPAELGDSAVYLCASSLDRGGWRDTQYFGPGTRLTVL.

This clone was detected only once. V usage is TRBV27 and J usage is TRBJ2-7, with D uncertain. The length of the CDR3 is 12 residues. Germline V gene data show CDR1 as MNHEY and CDR2 as SMNVEV (reference sequence). The ends were cut back, 4 bases at V and 8 bases at J, with 12 bases in the middle. The CDR3 nucleotides are TGTGCCAGCAGTTCATCCCCGTTGAAGCAGTACTTC. This encodes CASSSSPLKQYF.

The V and J genes are TRBV29-1 and TRBJ1-2, with a weak D call TRBD1 (5 bases). The germline V gene has CDR1 SQVTM and CDR2 ANQGSEA. The CDR3 totals 13 residues. V lost 7 bases to trimming and J lost 4 bases, with 16 bases between them. The chain's CDR3 is CSAWDGLFYGYTF. For the CDR3, the DNA is TGCAGCGCCTGGGACGGCCTATTCTATGGCTACACCTTC.

This chain uses TRBV10-3 with TRBJ2-3, with 7 bases aligning to TRBD1. The junction had 11 bases not matched to a gene; V was cut back by 3 bases and J by 2 bases. The V gene's germline CDR1 is ENHRY and CDR2 SYGVKD. The CDR3 has 17 residues. The chain's CDR3 is CAISDGQAEEHTDTQYF. CDR3 DNA: TGTGCCATCAGTGATGGACAGGCGGAGGAGCACACAGATACGCAGTATTTT.

CDR3 DNA sequence: TGTGCCAGCAGCTTAAGGACTAGTGGTAAAGCAGATACGCAGTATTTT. As protein: CASSLRTSGKADTQYF. The chain employs TRBV5-4 and TRBJ2-3, with TRBD2 matching over 7 bases. The trim removed 2 bases at V and 4 bases at J, leaving 10 bases unmatched. CDR3 length: 16 amino acids. CDR1 is SGHNT and CDR2 is YYREEE in the germline V gene (reference sequence).

The chain carries TRBV29-1 and TRBJ2-1; D possibly matches TRBD1 or TRBD2 (6 bases each). CDR1 and CDR2 (germline): SQVTM, ANQGSEA. Trimming removed 0 bases from V and 5 bases from J, with 29 bases in between. The CDR3 contains 20 residues. CDR3 residues: CSVEDLLFRGQGMWDNEQFF. Written as DNA, the CDR3 is TGCAGCGTTGAAGATCTTCTATTTCGGGGGCAGGGGATGTGGGACAATGAGCAGTTCTTC.

This rearrangement joins TRBV7-9 to TRBJ1-1; D is uncertain. The CDR3 contains 12 residues. The V end was cut by 9 bases, the J end by 1 base, with 9 bases between. CDR1 SEHNR and CDR2 FQNEAQ come from the germline V gene (reference sequence). The CDR3 region is CASKPRNTEAFF. The CDR3 nucleotides read TGTGCCAGTAAACCCCGGAACACTGAAGCTTTCTTT. The variable domain in full, completed from reference TRBV7-9 and TRBJ1-1, reads DTGVSQNPRHKITKRGQNVTFRCDPISEHNRLYWYRQTLGQGPEFLTYFQNEAQLEKSRLLSDRFSAERPKGSFSTLEIQRTEQGDSAMYLCASKPRNTEAFFGQGTRLTVV.

This rearrangement joins TRBV4-3 to TRBJ2-5, with D uncertain. Germline V gene lookup returns CDR1 LGHNA and CDR2 YSLEER. The CDR3 is 15 residues long. Trimming took off 3 bases at V and 2 bases at J, with 13 bases between the two ends. This CDR3 is CASSQIFRGQETQYF. CDR3 DNA sequence: TGCGCCAGCAGCCAGATCTTTCGAGGACAAGAGACCCAGTACTTC.

V usage is TRBV6-5 and J usage is TRBJ2-7; possibly TRBD1 for D (5 bases). Trimming took off 4 bases at V and 5 bases at J, with 12 bases between the two ends. Germline V lookup: CDR1 MNHEY, CDR2 SVGAGI. The CDR3 is 13 residues long. The CDR3 nucleotides are TGTGCCAGCAGTTCCCGGACAAACCACGAGCAGTACTTC. Its protein is CASSSRTNHEQYF.

The rearrangement uses TRBV28 and TRBJ1-1; D is unresolved. Germline lookup yields CDR1 MDHEN and CDR2 SYDVKM. The CDR3 loop spans 14 amino acids. Trimming removed 10 bases at V and 0 bases at J, with 15 bases between. CDR3 sequence reads: CATTRAVMNTEAFF. The CDR3, as DNA: TGTGCCACCACCAGAGCGGTCATGAACACTGAAGCTTTCTTT.

The chain joins TRBV28 to TRBJ2-7; 7 bases match TRBD1. Germline values: CDR1 MDHEN, CDR2 SYDVKM. V was clipped by 6 bases and J by 0 bases; unmatched bases: 11. This CDR3 is built from 16 residues. The CDR3 nucleotides read TGTGCCAGCAGCCGAACCCTGGGACAGCACTCCTACGAGCAGTACTTC. Translation gives CASSRTLGQHSYEQYF.

The gene calls are TRBV15 and TRBJ2-1; D unclear. With 3 bases removed from V and 8 bases from J, the gap between germline ends came to 14 bases. CDR1 is LNHNV and CDR2 is YYDKDF in the germline V gene (reference sequence). The CDR3 extends over 14 amino acids. The CDR3 loop is CATSRVLFIYEQFF. CDR3 nucleotide sequence: TGTGCCACCAGCAGGGTCCTTTTTATTTATGAGCAGTTCTTC.

V is TRBV7-9 and J is TRBJ1-2; D gene uncertain. Germline-derived CDR1 and CDR2 are SEHNR and FQNEAQ (reference sequence). The ends were cut back, 1 base at V and 1 base at J, with 13 bases in the middle. The CDR3 contains 16 residues. Here the CDR3 reads CASSLDASIINYGYTF. The CDR3 region has the DNA TGTGCCAGCAGCTTAGATGCGTCAATAATTAACTATGGCTACACCTTC.

J is TRBJ2-5 and V is TRBV27; 7 bases match TRBD2. This CDR3 contains 17 residues. With 1 base clipped from V and 5 bases from J, the junction kept 13 bases outside the gene matches. Germline V lookup: CDR1 MNHEY, CDR2 SMNVEV (reference sequence). CDR3 sequence: CASSLWPLRAGQETQYF. The DNA of the CDR3 is TGTGCCAGCAGTTTATGGCCCCTTAGAGCGGGGCAGGAGACCCAGTACTTC.

V usage is TRBV19 and J usage is TRBJ2-7; D unclear. The germline V gene encodes CDR1 LNHDA and CDR2 SQIVND (reference sequence). The CDR3 spans 14 residues. V was cut by 5 bases and J by 2 bases, with 13 bases left in between. CDR3 sequence: CASSLRVSTYEQYF. The CDR3 region has the DNA TGTGCCAGTAGTCTACGGGTCTCTACCTACGAGCAGTACTTC.

The chain combines TRBV11-2 with TRBJ2-2; no firm D call. The CDR3 length is 14 residues. Trimming pared 3 bases from V and 5 bases from J, leaving 10 bases between. From germline, CDR1 is SGHAT and CDR2 FQNNGV. CDR3 in amino acids: CASSFKAVTGELFF. CDR3 nucleotides: TGTGCCAGCAGCTTTAAGGCGGTAACCGGGGAGCTGTTTTTT. Based on the CDR3 plus reference TRBV11-2 and TRBJ2-2, the full variable domain is EAGVAQSPRYKIIEKRQSVAFWCNPISGHATLYWYQQILGQGPKLLIQFQNNGVVDDSQLPKDRFSAERLKGVDSTLKIQPAKLEDSAVYLCASSFKAVTGELFFGEGSRLTVL.

This chain links TRBV4-1 with TRBJ2-5, with 7 nucleotides matching TRBD2. This CDR3 comprises 16 residues. Germline CDR1 MGHRA, CDR2 YSYEKL. J gave up 2 bases and V 1 base, and 7 bases lay outside the gene matches. Here the CDR3 DNA reads TGCGCCAGCAGCCAAGGGGGCAGCGGGGAACAAGAGACCCAGTACTTC. This gives the protein CASSQGGSGEQETQYF.

This clone showed up just once. The rearrangement joins TRBV2 to TRBJ2-2, with D unclear. The ends were cut back, 4 bases at V and 1 base at J, with 16 bases in the middle. The CDR3 is 17 amino acids. Germline CDR1 SNHLY, CDR2 FYNNEI. CDR3 sequence reads: CASSVHSGRGNTGELFF. The DNA for the CDR3 is TGTGCCAGCAGTGTACATTCCGGCCGAGGGAACACCGGGGAGCTGTTTTTT.

The chain joins TRBV5-4 to TRBJ2-1; D unclear. The CDR3 sequence is 15 residues long. CDR1 SGHNT and CDR2 YYREEE come from the germline V gene (reference sequence). V was pared by 3 bases and J by 5 bases, with 15 bases between. The chain's CDR3 is CASSYVGTPNNEQFF. The CDR3 DNA sequence: TGTGCCAGCAGCTACGTAGGAACACCCAACAATGAGCAGTTCTTC. The full variable domain, its missing parts supplied by reference TRBV5-4 and TRBJ2-1, is ETGVTQSPTHLIKTRGQQVTLRCSSQSGHNTVSWYQQALGQGPQFIFQYYREEENGRGNFPPRFSGLQFPNYSSELNVNALELDDSALYLCASSYVGTPNNEQFFGPGTRLTVL.

Remarks on this clone: This sample also contains other DNA sequences that code for the same CDR3. The chain recombines TRBV27 with TRBJ2-7; D is unresolved. CDR3 length equals 13 residues. Germline lookup yields CDR1 MNHEY and CDR2 SMNVEV (reference sequence). V was trimmed by 2 bases and J by 2 bases, leaving 7 bases between them. In DNA, the CDR3 is TGTGCCAGCAGTTTAGGCGACACCTACGAGCAGTACTTC. Its translation: CASSLGDTYEQYF.

The V and J genes are TRBV5-1 and TRBJ2-3; no clear D gene. The CDR3 length is 15 residues. Germline CDR1 is SGHRS and CDR2 is YFSETQ. The V and J ends lost 3 bases and 1 base respectively, with 12 bases between them. The CDR3 loop is CASSSPTVGTDTQYF. The DNA for the CDR3 is TGCGCCAGCAGCTCTCCTACGGTAGGCACAGATACGCAGTATTTT. Together with reference TRBV5-1 and TRBJ2-3, the CDR3 gives the full variable domain: KAGVTQTPRYLIKTRGQQVTLSCSPISGHRSVSWYQQTPGQGLQFLFEYFSETQRNKGNFPGRFSGRQFSNSRSEMNVSTLELGDSALYLCASSSPTVGTDTQYFGPGTRLTVL.

CDR3 sequence reads: CASSEKATGELFF. DNA for the CDR3: TGCGCCAGCAGTGAGAAGGCCACCGGGGAGCTGTTTTTT. The chain is built from TRBV10-1 and TRBJ2-2; D gene uncertain. The CDR3 has 13 residues. Trimming took 2 bases from V and 4 from J, leaving 5 bases between them. Germline CDR1 and CDR2: WNHNN and SYGVQD (reference sequence).

This chain joins TRBV9 and TRBJ2-1, with no clear D. The germline V and J ends were trimmed by 0 bases and 8 bases, with 6 bases remaining between them. CDR1 and CDR2 (germline): SGDLS, YYNGEE. This CDR3 spans 12 amino acids. DNA of the CDR3: TGTGCCAGCAGCGTAGGGGAACATGAGCAGTTCTTC. Protein: CASSVGEHEQFF.

Details on this clone: Other nucleotide sequences from this sample produce the same CDR3. V usage is TRBV11-2 and J usage is TRBJ1-2; D gene unclear. Looked up from germline, CDR1 is SGHAT and CDR2 is FQNNGV. CDR3 size: 11 residues. The V end lost 6 bases, the J end lost 4 bases, and 6 bases lay between the germline ends. CDR3 nucleotide sequence: TGTGCCAGCAGTTTCGGCTATGGCTACACCTTC. As protein: CASSFGYGYTF.

The V call is TRBV27, the J call TRBJ2-7; 7 positions match TRBD2. Looked up from germline, CDR1 is MNHEY and CDR2 is SMNVEV (reference sequence). The CDR3 totals 17 residues. Trimming removed 6 bases from V and 5 bases from J; junction bases left unmatched: 19. CDR3 sequence reads: CASSNDGGLGGDHEQYF. The CDR3 region has the DNA TGTGCCAGCAGCAATGACGGCGGACTAGGCGGGGACCACGAGCAGTACTTC.

V usage is TRBV6-1 and J usage is TRBJ1-2; a weak D match, TRBD1 (6 bases). Germline loops: CDR1 MNHNS, CDR2 SASEGT. The CDR3 is made up of 17 amino acids. Trimming took 1 base from V and 6 from J, leaving 21 bases between them. This CDR3 is CASSEDLYSWGQDGYTF. CDR3 bases: TGTGCCAGCAGTGAAGATCTTTATAGCTGGGGGCAGGATGGCTACACCTTC.

This chain links TRBV9 with TRBJ2-7; TRBD1 matches 8 bases. This CDR3 spans 14 amino acids. From germline, CDR1 is SGDLS and CDR2 YYNGEE. J was trimmed by 4 bases and V by 0 bases; bases with no gene match: 3. The CDR3 nucleotides are TGTGCCAGCAGCGTAGCAGGGGGCTGGTACGAGCAGTACTTC. It specifies CASSVAGGWYEQYF.